Shown below are 21 T cell receptor beta chains from a single sample sequenced in a study of pediatric ulcerative colitis. Libraries were prepared by immunoSEQ multiplex PCR; TCRdb keeps only in-frame clonotypes and omits some of them. The data contain more than 50,000 clones, about 90% of them singletons. The sequencing sample was made of blood. The receptors were gathered from a boy aged 5-17 years who was a control in a study of pediatric ulcerative colitis.

This sequence joins TRBV5-6 and TRBJ2-3, with D unresolved. The V gene's germline CDR1 is SGHDT and CDR2 YYEEEE. The V end lost 0 bases, the J end lost 5 bases, and 7 bases lay between the germline ends. The CDR3 length is 13 residues. DNA of the CDR3: TGTGCCAGCAGCTTGGCCGTACTAGATACGCAGTATTTT. It translates to CASSLAVLDTQYF.

The CDR3: CASSPPGLAGGGANVLTF. The CDR3 region has the DNA TGTGCCAGCAGCCCACCGGGACTAGCGGGAGGTGGGGCCAACGTCCTGACTTTC. The rearrangement joins TRBV7-3 to TRBJ2-6; TRBD2 aligns across 15 bases. Per germline, CDR1 SGHTA and CDR2 FQGTGA. Trimming removed 5 bases from V and 3 bases from J; junction bases left unmatched: 5. The CDR3 length is 18 residues.

The chain recombines TRBV14 with TRBJ2-7; D possibly corresponds to TRBD2 (5 bases). The CDR3 totals 15 residues. Deletions cut 3 bases from V and 0 bases from J, with 12 bases between. Germline CDR1 and CDR2: SGHDN and FVKESK. Written as DNA, the CDR3 is TGTGCCAGCAGCCAGGAGACGGGAAGCTCCTACGAGCAGTACTTC. Protein: CASSQETGSSYEQYF.

The chain is built from TRBV9 and TRBJ2-2, with unresolved D. V shed 0 bases and J shed 5 bases, with 5 bases lying between them. Per germline, CDR1 SGDLS and CDR2 YYNGEE. The CDR3 extends over 13 amino acids. The CDR3: CASSVDYTGELFF. CDR3 nucleotide sequence: TGTGCCAGCAGCGTAGATTATACCGGGGAGCTGTTTTTT.

V and J are TRBV2 and TRBJ2-5; 7 nucleotides line up with TRBD1. Germline loops: CDR1 SNHLY, CDR2 FYNNEI. Trimming removed 6 bases from V and 1 base from J; junction bases left unmatched: 8. This CDR3 contains 15 residues. This chain's CDR3 is CASRLERDSQETQYF. CDR3 in DNA: TGTGCCAGCAGACTGGAGAGGGACAGCCAAGAGACCCAGTACTTC.

The chain combines TRBV30 with TRBJ2-1; 9 bases are a match to TRBD1. The germline CDR1 and CDR2 sequences are GTSNPN and SVGIG (reference sequence). This CDR3 is 15 amino acids long. The V gene end was trimmed by 1 base and the J gene end by 2 bases; junction bases not matched to a gene: 3. The CDR3: CAWSATGGTYNEQFF. In DNA form, the CDR3 reads TGTGCCTGGAGTGCGACAGGGGGAACCTACAATGAGCAGTTCTTC.

The V gene is TRBV6-5, the J gene TRBJ2-7; 8 bases agree with TRBD1. V was clipped by 6 bases and J by 3 bases; unmatched bases: 10. The CDR3 extends over 15 amino acids. Germline-derived CDR1 and CDR2 are MNHEY and SVGAGI. The CDR3 reads CASRPGTGYLYEQYF. The CDR3 nucleotides are TGTGCCAGCAGGCCCGGGACAGGCTACCTCTACGAGCAGTACTTC.

The V call is TRBV7-9, the J call TRBJ1-2, with a tentative D call TRBD1 (5 bases). The germline gives CDR1 SEHNR, CDR2 FQNEAQ (reference sequence). The CDR3 runs to 16 residues. V was trimmed by 5 bases and J by 4 bases, leaving 20 bases between them. The CDR3 loop reads CASSLNRHGTVYGYTF. The DNA of the CDR3 is TGTGCCAGCAGCCTTAATCGACACGGGACGGTCTATGGCTACACCTTC.

This rearrangement joins TRBV7-2 to TRBJ2-1, with D tentatively TRBD2 (5 bases). Between the trimmed V and J ends, which lost 5 bases and 2 bases, there was a span of 16 bases. CDR3 size: 16 residues. Germline V gene data show CDR1 as SGHTA and CDR2 as FQGNSA. CDR3 amino acids: CASSGSSYGTYNEQFF. Here the CDR3 DNA reads TGTGCCAGCAGCGGGTCTAGCTACGGAACCTACAATGAGCAGTTCTTC.

This clone was recorded a few times. CDR3 coding DNA: TGTGCCAGCAGCTTACAGGGGGGAGGCTACACCTTC. It is translated as CASSLQGGGYTF. V and J are TRBV11-2 and TRBJ1-2; 7 bases fit TRBD1. Germline V gene data show CDR1 as SGHAT and CDR2 as FQNNGV. Germline trimming cut 2 bases from V and 8 bases from J; bases unmatched to any gene: 2. This CDR3 region has 12 residues.

V and J are TRBV7-3 and TRBJ1-1; D not resolved. This CDR3 is built from 13 residues. Trimming shortened V by 2 bases and J by 1 base, and 5 bases separated the two germline ends. Germline V gene sequence: CDR1 SGHTA, CDR2 FQGTGA. The CDR3 DNA is TGTGCCAGCAGCTTAGAAAGGAACACTGAAGCTTTCTTT. Translating it yields CASSLERNTEAFF. Full variable domain (missing parts from reference TRBV7-3 and TRBJ1-1): GAGVSQTPSNKVTEKGKYVELRCDPISGHTALYWYRQSLGQGPEFLIYFQGTGAADDSGLPNDRFFAVRPEGSVSTLKIQRTERGDSAVYLCASSLERNTEAFFGQGTRLTVV.

The chain combines TRBV29-1 with TRBJ2-5; no reliable D call. Trimming removed 1 base from V and 5 bases from J, with 8 bases in between. Germline assignment: CDR1 SQVTM and CDR2 ANQGSEA. The CDR3 has 12 residues. CDR3 DNA sequence: TGCAGCGTTGAAGGGGTAGGGGAGACCCAGTACTTC. Its translation: CSVEGVGETQYF.

This rearrangement joins TRBV7-8 to TRBJ2-7; 9 bases are shared with TRBD2. The V gene end was trimmed by 2 bases and the J gene end by 2 bases; junction bases not matched to a gene: 4. Germline V gives CDR1 SGHVS, CDR2 FQNEAQ. The CDR3 sequence is 15 residues long. In DNA form, the CDR3 reads TGTGCCAGCAGCTTACGGCGGGGGGGCCCCTACGAGCAGTACTTC. This sequence encodes CASSLRRGGPYEQYF.

V and J are TRBV9 and TRBJ2-5, with a weak D call TRBD1 (5 bases). Germline assignment: CDR1 SGDLS and CDR2 YYNGEE. Trimming left V 0 bases short and J 4 bases short, with 13 bases between. CDR3 length equals 15 residues. In nucleotides, the CDR3 is TGTGCCAGCAGCGTAGAGGACACCAACCCAGAGACCCAGTACTTC. It codes for CASSVEDTNPETQYF.

The chain carries TRBV7-9 and TRBJ2-3, with TRBD2 identical over 10 bases. Germline trimming cut 6 bases from V and 3 bases from J; bases unmatched to any gene: 6. Germline CDR1 is SEHNR and CDR2 is FQNEAQ (reference sequence). The CDR3 runs 15 residues. CDR3 sequence: CASRAGLALTDTQYF. In nucleotides, the CDR3 is TGTGCCAGCAGAGCGGGACTAGCGTTGACAGATACGCAGTATTTT.

The genes are TRBV4-3 and TRBJ1-2; D perhaps matches TRBD1 (5 bases). CDR3 size: 14 residues. Germline CDR1 reads LGHNA; CDR2 reads YSLEER. Trimming cost V 3 bases and J 3 bases, with 11 bases left between them. CDR3 nucleotide sequence: TGCGCCAGCAGCCATGGAGGGGCCGACTATGGCTACACCTTC. It yields the protein CASSHGGADYGYTF.

The rearrangement joins TRBV5-1 to TRBJ1-4; TRBD1 matches 8 bases. V dropped 2 bases and J dropped 3; count of bases not matched to a gene: 0. This CDR3 spans 14 amino acids. In germline, CDR1 is SGHRS, CDR2 YFSETQ. The CDR3 loop reads CASSFRGPNEKLFF. The CDR3 DNA reads as TGCGCCAGCAGCTTCAGGGGGCCTAATGAAAAACTGTTTTTT.

The table lists this clone with a few counts. The rearrangement uses TRBV6-5 and TRBJ2-1; a weak D match, TRBD1 (7 bases). CDR1 is MNHEY, CDR2 SVGAGI, per germline. The CDR3 has 13 amino acids. V shed 1 base and J shed 9 bases, with 10 bases lying between them. In DNA, the CDR3 is TGTGCCAGCAGTTACTTCCAGGGGGGTGAGCAGTTCTTC. It codes for CASSYFQGGEQFF.

This clone has a single count. The chain has TRBV5-1 and TRBJ2-6; 7 nucleotides agree with TRBD1. Germline-derived CDR1 and CDR2 are SGHRS and YFSETQ. CDR3 length: 16 residues. J lost 0 bases, V lost 4 bases, and 4 bases had no gene match. The chain's CDR3 is CASSPGTDSGANVLTF. The CDR3 nucleotides read TGCGCCAGCAGCCCCGGGACAGACTCTGGGGCCAACGTCCTGACTTTC.

The chain joins TRBV4-2 to TRBJ2-1, with D possibly being TRBD1 (6 bases). Germline CDR1 LGHNA, CDR2 YNFKEQ. This CDR3 has 15 amino acids. Trimming left V 0 bases short and J 9 bases short, with 15 bases between. The CDR3 DNA sequence: TGTGCCAGCAGCCAAGATTTTGGTGGGGGCGGTGAGCAGTTCTTC. Its protein is CASSQDFGGGGEQFF.

This clone was seen more than once but under ten times. The J gene is TRBJ1-2, the V gene TRBV5-1; TRBD1 aligns across 9 bases. This CDR3 has 17 residues. Germline CDR1 reads SGHRS; CDR2 reads YFSETQ. J gave up 0 bases and V 2 bases, and 8 bases lay outside the gene matches. CDR3 loop: CASSFVLGTGSNYGYTF. CDR3 nucleotides: TGCGCCAGCAGCTTTGTATTAGGGACAGGGTCTAACTATGGCTACACCTTC.